The present T cell receptor (beta chain) was sequenced within a study of cytomegalovirus exposure and HLA in healthy donors (dated by TCRdb to about 2017). Context from the whole study: A later analysis indicated that the 90 to 150 validation repertoires were generated on the platform also employed for the 700 or so repertoires of the first cohort. A separate validation cohort of approximately 130 different subjects was used in addition to the roughly 640-subject first cohort. The study aimed to test whether signatures of past pathogen exposure could be identified by cataloging public T cell receptors. High-throughput TCR immunosequencing, statistical association of individual TCRs with disease status, and machine learning were combined to predict cytomegalovirus infection status.

What the authors observed across the whole study: The validation cohort had no HLA typing available for a later analysis, so co-occurrence within that cohort was assessed over all 120 or so repertoires. In vitro tests confirmed that a few of the cytomegalovirus-associated TCR beta chains recognize cytomegalovirus antigens. Subsequent analysis determined that TCRs grouped into clusters in the first cohort also showed a tendency toward co-occurrence across the 90 to 150 validation repertoires, and about 93% of cluster scores exceeded 0. The study listed approximately 150 TCR beta chains as associated with cytomegalovirus. The authors suggested that the approach could potentially be extended to other disease states and immunological phenotypes. The classifier was reported to diagnose cytomegalovirus status with high specificity and sensitivity in both the original cohort and the validation cohort. Across donors, most TCR sequences were observed very rarely, whereas some public TCRs were present in many individuals.

Relative to germline, V is missing 7 bases and J is missing 12 bases, with 15 bases of the junction outside any gene match. CDR1 and CDR2 are read off the germline V gene (reference sequence) as LNHDA and SQIVND. The cysteine opens and the phenylalanine closes a CDR3 of 14 amino acids. The CDR3 DNA has 42 bases and is translated from base 1. The donors belonged to the validation cohort of around 120 subjects, which was separate from the approximately 660-subject first cohort. This clone has only a few counts. The clone's antigen remains unknown. Base quality data are lacking; no much larger clone is found one base away. Receptor libraries were prepared by the immunoSEQ multiplex PCR assay. Concerning the study's data processing: A statistical classification framework was developed to diagnose cytomegalovirus status using the catalog of TCR beta chain sequences. The table was pulled from immuneACCESS by TCRdb, which kept in-frame rearrangements only. Such tables lose some clones; where checked, under half of the loss comes from unresolved V genes, and the rest has no known cause. The V and J calls and the clone size are those of that table, but D and trimming were determined from the DNA. The sample table records more than 45,000 clones; 85% to 95% of these occur just once. The top ten clonotypes cover approximately 2.5% of the sample.

Sequenced: PBMCs. This clonotype was obtained from a man younger than 35 in good health and CMV-seronegative. The chain is encoded by TRBV19 joined to TRBJ2-1, with 7 central nucleotides matching TRBD2. Here is the DNA: TGTGCCAGTACCGCGGGTCCAGCGGGAACTTGGCAGTTCTTC. It translates as CASTAGPAGTWQFF.